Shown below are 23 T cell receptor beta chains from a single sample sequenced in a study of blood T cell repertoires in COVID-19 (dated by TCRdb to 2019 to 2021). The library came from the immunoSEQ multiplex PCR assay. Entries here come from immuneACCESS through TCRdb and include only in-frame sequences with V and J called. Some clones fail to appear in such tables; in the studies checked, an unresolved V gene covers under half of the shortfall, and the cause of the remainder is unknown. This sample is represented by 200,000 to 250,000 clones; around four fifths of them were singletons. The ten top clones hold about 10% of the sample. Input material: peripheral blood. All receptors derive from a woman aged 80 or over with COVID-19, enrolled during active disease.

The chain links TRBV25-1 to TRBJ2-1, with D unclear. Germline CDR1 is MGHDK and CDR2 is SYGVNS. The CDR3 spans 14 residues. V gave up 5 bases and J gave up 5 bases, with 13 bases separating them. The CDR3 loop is CASSPQRKNNEQFF. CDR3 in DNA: TGTGCCAGCAGTCCTCAGAGGAAAAACAATGAGCAGTTCTTC.

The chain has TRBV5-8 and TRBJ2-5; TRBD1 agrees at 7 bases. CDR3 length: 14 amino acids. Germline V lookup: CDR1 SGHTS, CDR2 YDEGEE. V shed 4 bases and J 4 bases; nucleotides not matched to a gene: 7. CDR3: CASSRDSRVETQYF. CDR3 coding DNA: TGTGCCAGCAGCCGGGACAGCAGGGTAGAGACCCAGTACTTC.

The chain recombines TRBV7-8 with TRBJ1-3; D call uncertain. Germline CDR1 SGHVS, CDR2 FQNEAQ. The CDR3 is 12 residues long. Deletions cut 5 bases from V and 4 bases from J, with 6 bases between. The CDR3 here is CASSLIGNTIYF. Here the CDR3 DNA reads TGTGCCAGCAGCCTCATCGGAAACACCATATATTTT.

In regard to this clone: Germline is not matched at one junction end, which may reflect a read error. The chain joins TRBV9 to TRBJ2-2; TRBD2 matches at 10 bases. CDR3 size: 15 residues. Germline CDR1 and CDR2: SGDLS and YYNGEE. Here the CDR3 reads CASSAGEPVAGGLFF. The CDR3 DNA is TGTGCCAGCAGCGCTGGTGAGCCCGTAGCGGGGGGGCTGTTTTTT.

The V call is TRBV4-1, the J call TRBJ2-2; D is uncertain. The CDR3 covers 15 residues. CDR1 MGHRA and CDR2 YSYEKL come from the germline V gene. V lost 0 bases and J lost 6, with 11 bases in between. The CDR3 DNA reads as TGCGCCAGCAGCCAAGATCGGGTATCCTCCGGGGAGCTGTTTTTT. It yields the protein CASSQDRVSSGELFF.

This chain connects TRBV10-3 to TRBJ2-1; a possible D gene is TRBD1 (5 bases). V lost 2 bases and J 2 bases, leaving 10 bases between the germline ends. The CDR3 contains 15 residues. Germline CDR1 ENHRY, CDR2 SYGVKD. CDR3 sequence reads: CAISEQQGPYNEQFF. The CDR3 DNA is TGTGCCATCAGTGAGCAGCAGGGTCCCTACAATGAGCAGTTCTTC.

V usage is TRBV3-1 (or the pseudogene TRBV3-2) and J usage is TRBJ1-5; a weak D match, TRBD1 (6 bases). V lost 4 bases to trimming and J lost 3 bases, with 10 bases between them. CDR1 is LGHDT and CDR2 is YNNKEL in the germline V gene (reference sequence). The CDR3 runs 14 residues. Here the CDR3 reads CASSLGQLNQPQHF. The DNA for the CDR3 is TGTGCCAGCAGCCTTGGACAGCTCAATCAGCCCCAGCATTTT.

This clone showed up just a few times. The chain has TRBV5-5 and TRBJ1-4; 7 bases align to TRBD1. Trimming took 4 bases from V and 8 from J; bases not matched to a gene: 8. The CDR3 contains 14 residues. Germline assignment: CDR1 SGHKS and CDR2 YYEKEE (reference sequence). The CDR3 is CASSLQGLWEKLFF. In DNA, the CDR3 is TGTGCCAGCAGCCTACAGGGGCTTTGGGAAAAACTGTTTTTT.

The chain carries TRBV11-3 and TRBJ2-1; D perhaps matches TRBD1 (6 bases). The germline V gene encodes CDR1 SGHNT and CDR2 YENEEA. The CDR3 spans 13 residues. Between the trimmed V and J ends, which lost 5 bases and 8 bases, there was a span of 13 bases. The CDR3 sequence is CASSRGRGYEQFF. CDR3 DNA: TGTGCCAGCAGCCGGGGTAGGGGGTATGAGCAGTTCTTC.

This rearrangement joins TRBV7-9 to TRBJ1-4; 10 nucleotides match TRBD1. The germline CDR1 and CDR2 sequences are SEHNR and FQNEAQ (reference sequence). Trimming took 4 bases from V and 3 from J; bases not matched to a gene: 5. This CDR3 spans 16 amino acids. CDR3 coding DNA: TGTGCCAGCAGCTCTACCGGGACAGGGGCTAATGAAAAACTGTTTTTT. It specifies CASSSTGTGANEKLFF.

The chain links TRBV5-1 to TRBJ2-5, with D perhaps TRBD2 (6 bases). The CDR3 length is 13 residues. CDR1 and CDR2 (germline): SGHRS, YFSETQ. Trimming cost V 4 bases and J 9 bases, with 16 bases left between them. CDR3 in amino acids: CASSRSGEGAQYF. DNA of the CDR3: TGCGCCAGCAGCAGGTCGGGGGAAGGGGCCCAGTACTTC.

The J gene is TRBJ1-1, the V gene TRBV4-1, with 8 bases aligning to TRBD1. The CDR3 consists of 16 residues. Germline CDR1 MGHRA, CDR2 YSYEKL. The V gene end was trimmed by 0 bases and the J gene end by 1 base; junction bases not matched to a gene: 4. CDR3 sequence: CASSQDGRGPNTEAFF. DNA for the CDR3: TGCGCCAGCAGCCAAGATGGCAGGGGGCCGAACACTGAAGCTTTCTTT.

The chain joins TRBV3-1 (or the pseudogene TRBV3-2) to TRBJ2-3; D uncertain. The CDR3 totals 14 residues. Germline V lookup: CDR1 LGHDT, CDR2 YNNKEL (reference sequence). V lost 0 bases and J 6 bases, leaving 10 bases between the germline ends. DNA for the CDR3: TGTGCCAGCAGCCAAGAGGGCCTTCGGGATACGCAGTATTTT. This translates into CASSQEGLRDTQYF.

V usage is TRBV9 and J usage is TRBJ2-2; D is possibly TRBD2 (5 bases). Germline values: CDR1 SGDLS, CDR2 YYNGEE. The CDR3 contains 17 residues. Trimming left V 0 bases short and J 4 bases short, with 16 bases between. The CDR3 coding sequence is TGTGCCAGCAGCGTAGCCCACGGCTCGGCGGGCACCGGGGAGCTGTTTTTT. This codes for CASSVAHGSAGTGELFF. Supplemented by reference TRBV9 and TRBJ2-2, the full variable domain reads DSGVTQTPKHLITATGQRVTLRCSPRSGDLSVYWYQQSLDQGLQFLIQYYNGEERAKGNILERFSAQQFPDLHSELNLSSLELGDSALYFCASSVAHGSAGTGELFFGEGSRLTVL.

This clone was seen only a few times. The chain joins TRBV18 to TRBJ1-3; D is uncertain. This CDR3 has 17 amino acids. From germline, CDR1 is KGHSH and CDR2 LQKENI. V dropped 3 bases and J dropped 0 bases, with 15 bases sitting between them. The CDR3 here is CASSPITTRISGNTIYF. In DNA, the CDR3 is TGTGCCAGCTCACCCATAACAACACGCATCTCTGGAAACACCATATATTTT. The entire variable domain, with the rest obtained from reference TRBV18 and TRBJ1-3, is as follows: NAGVMQNPRHLVRRRGQEARLRCSPMKGHSHVYWYRQLPEEGLKFMVYLQKENIIDESGMPKERFSAEFPKEGPSILRIQQVVRGDSAAYFCASSPITTRISGNTIYFGEGSWLTVV.

The CDR3 DNA reads TGCGCCAGCAGCTTGCAGGGCAACTCCTACAATGAGCAGTTCTTC. It translates to CASSLQGNSYNEQFF. This sequence joins TRBV5-1 and TRBJ2-1; D is perhaps TRBD1 (5 bases). Between the trimmed V and J ends, which lost 1 base and 0 bases, there was a span of 8 bases. The CDR3 runs to 15 residues. Germline V lookup: CDR1 SGHRS, CDR2 YFSETQ.

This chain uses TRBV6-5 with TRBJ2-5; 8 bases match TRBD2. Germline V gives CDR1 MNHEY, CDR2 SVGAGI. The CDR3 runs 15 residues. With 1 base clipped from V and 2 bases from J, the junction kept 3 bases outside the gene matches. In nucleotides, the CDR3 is TGTGCCAGCAGTTACTTACTAGCGGCGCAAGAGACCCAGTACTTC. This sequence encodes CASSYLLAAQETQYF.

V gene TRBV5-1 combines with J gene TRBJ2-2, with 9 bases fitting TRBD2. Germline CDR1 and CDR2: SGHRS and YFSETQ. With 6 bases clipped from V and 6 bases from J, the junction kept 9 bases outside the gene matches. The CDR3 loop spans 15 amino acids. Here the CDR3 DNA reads TGCGCCAGCAACAACCCGGGACTAGCCTCCGGGGAGCTGTTTTTT. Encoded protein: CASNNPGLASGELFF.

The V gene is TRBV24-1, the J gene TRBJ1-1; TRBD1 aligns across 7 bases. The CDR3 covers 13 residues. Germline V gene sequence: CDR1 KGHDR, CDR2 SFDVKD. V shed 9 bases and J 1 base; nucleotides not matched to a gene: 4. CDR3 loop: CATSRQGNTEAFF. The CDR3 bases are TGTGCCACCTCTAGACAGGGGAACACTGAAGCTTTCTTT.

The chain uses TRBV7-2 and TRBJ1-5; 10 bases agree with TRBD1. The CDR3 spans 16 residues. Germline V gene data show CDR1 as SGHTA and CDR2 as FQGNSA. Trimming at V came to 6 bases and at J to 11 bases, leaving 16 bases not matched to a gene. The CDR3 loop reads CASRSGTGAQGGAQHF. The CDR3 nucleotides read TGTGCCAGCAGATCCGGGACAGGGGCCCAAGGGGGGGCCCAGCATTTT.

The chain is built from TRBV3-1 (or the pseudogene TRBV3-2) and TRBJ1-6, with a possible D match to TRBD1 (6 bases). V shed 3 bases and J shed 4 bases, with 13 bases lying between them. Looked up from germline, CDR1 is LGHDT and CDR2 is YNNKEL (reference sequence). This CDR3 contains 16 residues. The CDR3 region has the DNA TGTGCCAGCAGCCACCCTCCACAGGGTTATAATTCACCCCTCCACTTT. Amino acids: CASSHPPQGYNSPLHF.

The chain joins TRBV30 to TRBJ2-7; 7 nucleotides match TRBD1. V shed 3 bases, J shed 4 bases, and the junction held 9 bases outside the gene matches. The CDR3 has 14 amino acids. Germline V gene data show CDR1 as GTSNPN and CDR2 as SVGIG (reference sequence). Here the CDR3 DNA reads TGTGCCTGGAGGGATAGATCGACAGGGTACGAGCAGTACTTC. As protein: CAWRDRSTGYEQYF. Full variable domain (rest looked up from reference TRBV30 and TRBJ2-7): SQTIHQWPATLVQPVGSPLSLECTVEGTSNPNLYWYRQAAGRGLQLLFYSVGIGQISSEVPQNLSASRPQDRQFILSSKKLLLSDSGFYLCAWRDRSTGYEQYFGPGTRLTVT.

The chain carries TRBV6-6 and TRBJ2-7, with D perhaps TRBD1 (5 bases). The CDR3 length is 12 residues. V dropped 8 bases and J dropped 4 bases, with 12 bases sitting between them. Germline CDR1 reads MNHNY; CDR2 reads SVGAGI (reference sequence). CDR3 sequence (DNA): TGTGCCAGCGGCCCAGGGAAATACGAGCAGTACTTC. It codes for CASGPGKYEQYF.